This T cell receptor (beta chain) was captured in a study of blood T cell repertoires in COVID-19. Whole-study context: Spain, Italy and the United States supplied samples that represented acute and convalescent COVID-19. The analysed material was cDNA or gDNA that came from T cells, B-cell-depleted T cells, or PBMCs.

Per the original methods: Amplification of reference gene primers was used by the study to estimate nucleated cell counts. Sequencing was performed with immunoSEQ multiplex PCR; in TCRdb, only in-frame clones are kept and a portion is missing. That table supplies the V and J calls and clone size; D and trimming were determined from the DNA. The data hold roughly 100,000 clones, with about nine tenths observed a single time. Trimming took 2 bases from V and 0 from J, leaving 8 bases between them. Germline CDR1 KGHSY, CDR2 FQNENV. The CDR3 is 14 residues long. This TCR was recovered from a man younger than 35 with acute or convalescent COVID-19. Material: peripheral blood. The chain couples TRBV16 to TRBJ2-7; D unclear. The CDR3 DNA is TGTGCCAGCAGCCAACGTCAGGTCTCCTACGAGCAGTACTTC. Its protein product is CASSQRQVSYEQYF.